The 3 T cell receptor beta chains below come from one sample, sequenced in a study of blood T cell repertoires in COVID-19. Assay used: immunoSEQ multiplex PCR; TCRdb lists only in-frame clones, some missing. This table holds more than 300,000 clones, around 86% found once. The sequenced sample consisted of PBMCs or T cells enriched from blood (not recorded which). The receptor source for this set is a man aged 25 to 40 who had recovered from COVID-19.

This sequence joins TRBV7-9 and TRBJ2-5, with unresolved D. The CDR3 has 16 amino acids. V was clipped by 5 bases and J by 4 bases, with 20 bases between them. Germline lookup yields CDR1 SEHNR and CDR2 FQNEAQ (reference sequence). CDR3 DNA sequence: TGTGCCAGCAGCCCTTTAGAGGAGACCTCTAGAGAGACCCAGTACTTC. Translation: CASSPLEETSRETQYF.

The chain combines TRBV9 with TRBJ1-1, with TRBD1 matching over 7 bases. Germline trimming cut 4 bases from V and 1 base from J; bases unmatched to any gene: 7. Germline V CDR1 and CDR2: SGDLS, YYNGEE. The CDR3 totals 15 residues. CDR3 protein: CASSPLGQTNTEAFF. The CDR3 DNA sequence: TGTGCCAGCAGCCCCCTGGGACAGACGAACACTGAAGCTTTCTTT.

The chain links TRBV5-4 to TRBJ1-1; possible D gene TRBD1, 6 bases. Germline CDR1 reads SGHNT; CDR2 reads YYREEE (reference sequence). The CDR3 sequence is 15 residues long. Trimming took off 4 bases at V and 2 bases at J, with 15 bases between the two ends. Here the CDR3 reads CASSPGGAVNTEAFF. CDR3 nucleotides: TGTGCCAGCAGCCCCGGGGGGGCCGTAAACACTGAAGCTTTCTTT.